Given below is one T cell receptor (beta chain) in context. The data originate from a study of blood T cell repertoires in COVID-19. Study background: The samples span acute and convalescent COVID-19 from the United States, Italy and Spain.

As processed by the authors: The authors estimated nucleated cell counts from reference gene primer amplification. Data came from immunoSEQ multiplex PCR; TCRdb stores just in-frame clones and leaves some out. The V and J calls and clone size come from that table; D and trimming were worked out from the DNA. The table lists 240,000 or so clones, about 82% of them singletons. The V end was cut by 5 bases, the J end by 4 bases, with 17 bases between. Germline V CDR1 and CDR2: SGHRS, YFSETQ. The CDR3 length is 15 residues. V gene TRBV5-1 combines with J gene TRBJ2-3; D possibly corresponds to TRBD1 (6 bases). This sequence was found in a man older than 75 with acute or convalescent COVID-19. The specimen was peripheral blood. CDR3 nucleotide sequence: TGCGCCAGCAGTTCCCGGCCCAGGGGTTCAGATACGCAGTATTTT. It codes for CASSSRPRGSDTQYF. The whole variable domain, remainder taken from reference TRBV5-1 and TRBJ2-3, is KAGVTQTPRYLIKTRGQQVTLSCSPISGHRSVSWYQQTPGQGLQFLFEYFSETQRNKGNFPGRFSGRQFSNSRSEMNVSTLELGDSALYLCASSSRPRGSDTQYFGPGTRLTVL.